The TCR beta chain described here comes from a study of shared clonotypes between healthy human individuals. Study context: The plates for each donor numbered three CD4 naive, three CD4 memory, two CD8 naive and one CD8 memory. Notes on the study in general: Tissue TCR repertoires likely differ from these blood-only repertoires.

Genomic DNA of each subset was evenly split across several immunoSEQ plates. Per the original data handling: ImmunoSEQ output lacked quality scores and full-length reads, limiting matched filtering. TCRdb keeps only in-frame clones here, not all; method: immunoSEQ multiplex PCR. For V, J and clone size, that table is used; D and trimming come from the DNA. The sample lists about 2.1 million clones; roughly 93% were seen once. Positive CCR7 selection of CD45RO-negative cells yielded the naive CD8 cells, and terminally differentiated effector memory CD45RA+ cells were excluded. The CDR3 is 17 residues long. Germline lookup yields CDR1 SGHDN and CDR2 FVKESK. V was cut by 2 bases and J by 1 base, with 18 bases left in between. As to this clone: What it recognizes is unknown.

Sequenced input: naive CD8+ T cells from PBMCs. The chain joins TRBV14 to TRBJ2-7, with D possibly being TRBD1 (6 bases). The TCR originated in a man between 18 and 35 years old in good health. Some clones in this sample may be carry-over from other donors' samples. CDR3 bases: TGTGCCAGCAGCCAACTCGCCGGGACACAGTTATCCTACGAGCAGTACTTC. This gives the protein CASSQLAGTQLSYEQYF.